This T cell receptor beta chain was sequenced in a study of graft-versus-host responses after intestinal transplantation. Generated by immunoSEQ multiplex PCR, the TCRdb table keeps only in-frame clones and is missing some. The sample includes several thousand clones, over 80% seen only once; the top ten take 10%. V was clipped by 2 bases and J by 2 bases, with 11 bases between them. The CDR3 totals 14 residues. Looked up from germline, CDR1 is GTSNPN and CDR2 is SVGIG (reference sequence). Processing of graft tissue released intraepithelial and lamina propria lymphocytes. The chain couples TRBV30 to TRBJ2-3; no firm D call. The receptor comes from a human patient who received an intestinal transplant, so some T cells may come from the graft donor. The material sequenced was ileum tissue, taken about 130 days after transplant. The CDR3 DNA reads as TGTGCCTGGAGTTGGTCAGGAGTCACAGATACGCAGTATTTT. This sequence encodes CAWSWSGVTDTQYF. The variable domain in full, completed from reference TRBV30 and TRBJ2-3, reads SQTIHQWPATLVQPVGSPLSLECTVEGTSNPNLYWYRQAAGRGLQLLFYSVGIGQISSEVPQNLSASRPQDRQFILSSKKLLLSDSGFYLCAWSWSGVTDTQYFGPGTRLTVL.